Shown below are 2 T cell receptor beta chains from a single sample sequenced in a study of T cells in Graves' hyperthyroidism and ophthalmopathy. Amplification of TCR beta CDR3 regions was performed using RNA transcripts as template. With the HTBI primer set, the TCR CDR3 went through a first round of RT-PCR. TCRdb passed the multiplex PCR reads through MiXCR, listing each CDR3 protein once. The sample contains fewer than 600,000 distinct CDR3 sequences, approximately 14% of which appear only once. Material: blood. The receptor set was obtained from a woman in her late teens or twenties with Graves' hyperthyroidism.

The rearrangement joins TRBV5-6 to TRBJ1-2; D might be TRBD1 (5 bases). The CDR3 is made up of 13 amino acids. Germline V lookup: CDR1 SGHDT, CDR2 YYEEEE. Trimming pared 0 bases from V and 8 bases from J, leaving 11 bases between. This chain's CDR3 is CASSLGRQRGYTF. For the CDR3, the DNA is TGTGCCAGCAGCTTGGGGCGACAGCGAGGCTACACCTTC.

At least ten counts were recorded for this clonotype. The chain employs TRBV5-1 and TRBJ1-1, with D possibly matching TRBD1 (5 bases). Germline V lookup: CDR1 SGHRS, CDR2 YFSETQ. Trimming shortened V by 1 base and J by 1 base, and 11 bases separated the two germline ends. The CDR3 has 15 amino acids. The CDR3 coding sequence is TGCGCCAGCAGCTTGACAGGTCCTCAGAACACTGAAGCTTTCTTT. Its protein product is CASSLTGPQNTEAFF.